This entry is about one T cell receptor (beta chain). Clinical histories supplied by participants themselves formed the basis of cohort assignment. Two negative PCRs, clearance, or symptom resolution were required of recovered Cohort 3 donors. This record comes from a study of blood T cell repertoires in COVID-19. Turning to the study itself: The samples span acute and convalescent COVID-19 from the United States, Italy and Spain. From T cells, B-cell-depleted T cells, or PBMCs came the material, which was cDNA or gDNA.

The repertoire was sequenced with immunoSEQ multiplex PCR; TCRdb's copy has only in-frame clones and lacks some. The sample includes more than 150,000 clones, less than 90% of them seen just once. There are 15 residues in the CDR3. Germline V lookup: CDR1 MDHEN, CDR2 SYDVKM. Trimming stripped 9 bases from V and 0 bases from J, with 15 bases between. The sample consisted of PBMCs or T cells enriched from blood (not recorded which). The J gene is TRBJ1-3, the V gene TRBV28, with D tentatively TRBD1 (6 bases). The sequence was obtained from a woman aged 45-59 years who had recovered from COVID-19. CDR3 DNA: TGTGCCAGTTCGACAGGACTCATCTCTGGAAACACCATATATTTT. Translating it yields CASSTGLISGNTIYF.